This TCR beta chain was retrieved from a study of spatial heterogeneity in lung cancer. Germline CDR1 and CDR2: SGHVS and FNYEAQ. V was pared by 4 bases and J by 1 base, with 11 bases between. The CDR3 spans 15 residues. Time point given: sample taken at primary tumor resection. Via MiXCR, TCRdb re-called the 5' RACE reads, giving one row per CDR3 protein. The sample carries tens of thousands of distinct CDR3 sequences, approximately 12% recorded once. The chain has TRBV7-6 and TRBJ2-1; maybe TRBD2 (5 bases). The starting material was PBMCs, obtained at surgery. This sequence originates from a male donor with early-stage non-small cell lung cancer. The CDR3 coding sequence is TGTGCCAGCAGCTCCAGGTCGGGATCCTACAATGAGCAGTTCTTC. Residues: CASSSRSGSYNEQFF.